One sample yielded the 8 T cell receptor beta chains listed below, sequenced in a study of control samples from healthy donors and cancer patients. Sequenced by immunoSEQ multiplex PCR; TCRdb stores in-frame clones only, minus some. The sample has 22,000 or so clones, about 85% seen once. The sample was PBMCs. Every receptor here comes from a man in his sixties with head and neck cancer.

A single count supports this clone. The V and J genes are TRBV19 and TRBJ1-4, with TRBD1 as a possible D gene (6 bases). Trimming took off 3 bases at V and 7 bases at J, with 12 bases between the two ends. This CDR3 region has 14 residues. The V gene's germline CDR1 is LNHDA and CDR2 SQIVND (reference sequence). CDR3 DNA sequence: TGTGCCAGTAGTATTACAGGGTCCTTTGAAAAACTGTTTTTT. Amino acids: CASSITGSFEKLFF.

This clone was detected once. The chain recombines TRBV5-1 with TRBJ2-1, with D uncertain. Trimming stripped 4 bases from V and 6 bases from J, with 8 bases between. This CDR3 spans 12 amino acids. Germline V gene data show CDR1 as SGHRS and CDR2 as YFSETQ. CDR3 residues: CASSPVGNEQFF. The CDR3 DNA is TGCGCCAGCAGCCCCGTGGGCAATGAGCAGTTCTTC.

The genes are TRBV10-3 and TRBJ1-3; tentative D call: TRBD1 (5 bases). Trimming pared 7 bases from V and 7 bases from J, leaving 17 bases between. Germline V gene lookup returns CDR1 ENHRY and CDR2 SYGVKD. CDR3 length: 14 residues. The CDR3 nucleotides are TGTGCCATCAACCCGGGAGGGAGGGACAACACCATATATTTT. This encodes CAINPGGRDNTIYF.

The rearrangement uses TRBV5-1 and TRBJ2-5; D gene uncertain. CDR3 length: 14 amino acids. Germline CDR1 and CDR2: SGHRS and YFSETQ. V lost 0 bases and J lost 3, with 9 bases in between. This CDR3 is CASSLVGGEETQYF. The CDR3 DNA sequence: TGCGCCAGCAGCTTGGTGGGCGGAGAAGAGACCCAGTACTTC.

The CDR3 nucleotides read TGTGCCAGCAGTCCGTTGGGACAGAACTCCTACGAGCAGTACTTC. It codes for CASSPLGQNSYEQYF. V and J are TRBV28 and TRBJ2-7; 7 nucleotides match TRBD1. V lost 5 bases and J lost 0; bases outside the gene matches: 7. Germline lookup yields CDR1 MDHEN and CDR2 SYDVKM. The CDR3 totals 15 residues.

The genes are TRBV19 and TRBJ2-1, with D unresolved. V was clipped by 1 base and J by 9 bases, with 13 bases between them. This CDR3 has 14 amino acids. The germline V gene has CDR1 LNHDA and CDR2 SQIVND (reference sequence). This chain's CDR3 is CASSIGSSGSEQFF. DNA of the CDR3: TGTGCCAGTAGTATAGGGTCCTCCGGCAGTGAGCAGTTCTTC. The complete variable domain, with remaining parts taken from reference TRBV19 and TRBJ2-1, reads DGGITQSPKYLFRKEGQNVTLSCEQNLNHDAMYWYRQDPGQGLRLIYYSQIVNDFQKGDIAEGYSVSREKKESFPLTVTSAQKNPTAFYLCASSIGSSGSEQFFGPGTRLTVL.

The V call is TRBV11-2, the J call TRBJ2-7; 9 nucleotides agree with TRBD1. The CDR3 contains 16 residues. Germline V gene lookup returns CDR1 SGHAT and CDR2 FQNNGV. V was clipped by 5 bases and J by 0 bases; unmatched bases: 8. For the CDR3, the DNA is TGTGCCAGCAGCCCATACGGGACAGGGAGCTCCTACGAGCAGTACTTC. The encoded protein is CASSPYGTGSSYEQYF.

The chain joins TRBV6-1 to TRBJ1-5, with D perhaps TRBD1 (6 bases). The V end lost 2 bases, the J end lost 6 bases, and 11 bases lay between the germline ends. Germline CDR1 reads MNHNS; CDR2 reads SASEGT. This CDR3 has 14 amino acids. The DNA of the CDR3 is TGTGCCAGCAGTGAACAGGACAGAGGTCAGCCCCAGCATTTT. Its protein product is CASSEQDRGQPQHF.